Listed here is a single T cell receptor (beta chain). This clonotype was seen repeatedly, ten times or more. The antigen this receptor binds is unknown. Within one base of it there is no much larger clone, and no base qualities were kept. The data belong to a study of low-dose radiotherapy and immunotherapy resistance in tumors (dated by TCRdb to between 2022 and 2023). Regarding the research as a whole: Cohort 1 received 0.5 Gy per fraction every 2 weeks, with a prescribed total PTV dose of 6.5 Gy. In Cohort 2, 1 Gy per fraction was delivered every two weeks, for a total of 13 Gy over 26 weeks. Nivolumab was administered intravenously as a 240 mg flat dose every two weeks, and ipilimumab was administered intravenously at 1 mg/kg every six weeks. Cyclophosphamide 200 mg/m2 was given intravenously every two weeks, one day before each radiation and immunotherapy administration. Starting on cycle 1 day 1, patients took 300 mg of aspirin by mouth once daily for four cycles. First-strand cDNA was synthesized using Superscript III and a set of TRAV- and TRBV-specific primers, so that both TCRalpha and TCRbeta chains were covered. The trial did not randomize participants into treatment groups. The translational analysis covered eight patients: three from the first dose cohort and the first five from the second dose cohort. An Illumina MiniSeq instrument was used to deep-sequence the TCRalpha and TCRbeta libraries.

The CDR3 sequence holds 14 residues, the cysteine and phenylalanine included. The DNA shown is the 42-base CDR3, in frame from base 1. The germline V gene supplies CDR1 SGDLS and CDR2 YYNGEE. The V and J ends are trimmed by 0 bases and 6 bases, leaving 12 bases between them. The sample's time point label, in plain terms: before trial treatment. The donors came from RACIN, which was a single-arm phase I dose-escalation trial that paired nivolumab and ipilimumab with aspirin, low-dose cyclophosphamide and low-dose radiotherapy. Eligible patients had advanced, TIL-negative solid tumors. Instrument used: Illumina MiniSeq. TCRs were amplified with Phusion for 20 to 25 PCR cycles, with a constant-region primer paired with the adapter attached to the V primers. The isolated mRNA was amplified using the MessageAmp II aRNA Amplification Kit, with in vitro transcription performed for approximately 16 hours at 37 degrees C. mRNA for TCR sequencing was isolated with the Dynabeads mRNA DIRECT Purification Kit. Indexed Illumina adapters were added in a second Phusion PCR of around 27 cycles, and the PCR products were purified with AMPure XP beads. The paper's processing steps were these. Custom Perl scripts pooled TCR sequences encoding the same protein, removed out-of-frame sequences and computed each clonotype's abundance. TCR sequences supported by only a single read were excluded from analysis. Among the metrics used to describe the repertoires were Shannon entropy, Gini index, clonality, richness, and the frequency of TCRs shared between repertoires. TCRdb trimmed public reads at Q25 via fastp, called clones via MiXCR and kept in-frame beta chains. Each CDR3 protein appears once, grouped with its most common genes and DNA. What appears here as the V and J calls and clone size reflects TCRdb's work, not the paper's. The sample table records tens of thousands of distinct CDR3 sequences; about 12% of these occur just once. The ten largest clonotypes hold 6.2% of the sample.

Recombination linked TRBV9 to TRBJ1-2; possibly the D gene is TRBD1, per 6 matching bases. This TCR derives from a female donor with ovarian cancer. The specimen comprised PBMCs, sampled before treatment. The CDR3 region: CASSVEVGADGYTF. DNA sequence: TGTGCCAGCAGCGTAGAGGTGGGGGCGGATGGCTACACCTTC.